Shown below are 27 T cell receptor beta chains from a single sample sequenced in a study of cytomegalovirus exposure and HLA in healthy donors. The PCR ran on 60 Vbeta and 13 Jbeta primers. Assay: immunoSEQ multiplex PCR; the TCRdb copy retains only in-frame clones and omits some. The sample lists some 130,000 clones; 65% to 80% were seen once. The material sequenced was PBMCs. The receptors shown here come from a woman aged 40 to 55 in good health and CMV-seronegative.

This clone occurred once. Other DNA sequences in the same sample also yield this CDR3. The CDR3 region is CASSPGTSGLGETQYF. CDR3 DNA: TGCGCCAGCAGCCCCGGGACTAGCGGGCTTGGGGAGACCCAGTACTTC. The gene calls are TRBV5-1 and TRBJ2-5, with 12 bases lining up with TRBD2. This CDR3 has 16 residues. CDR1 is SGHRS and CDR2 is YFSETQ in the germline V gene. With 4 bases clipped from V and 5 bases from J, the junction kept 9 bases outside the gene matches. Full variable domain (rest looked up from reference TRBV5-1 and TRBJ2-5): KAGVTQTPRYLIKTRGQQVTLSCSPISGHRSVSWYQQTPGQGLQFLFEYFSETQRNKGNFPGRFSGRQFSNSRSEMNVSTLELGDSALYLCASSPGTSGLGETQYFGPGTRLLVL.

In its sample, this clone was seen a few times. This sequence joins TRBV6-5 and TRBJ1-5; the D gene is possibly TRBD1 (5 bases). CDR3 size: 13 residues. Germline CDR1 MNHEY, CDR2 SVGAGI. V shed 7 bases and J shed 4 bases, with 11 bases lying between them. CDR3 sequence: CASTAGGNQPQHF. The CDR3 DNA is TGTGCCAGCACCGCCGGGGGTAATCAGCCCCAGCATTTT.

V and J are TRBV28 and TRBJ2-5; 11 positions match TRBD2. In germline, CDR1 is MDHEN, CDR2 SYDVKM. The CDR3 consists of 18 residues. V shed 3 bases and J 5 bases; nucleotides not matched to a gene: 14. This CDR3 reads CASSFQLTGLADRETQYF. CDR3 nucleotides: TGTGCCAGCAGTTTTCAACTAACGGGACTAGCGGATAGGGAGACCCAGTACTTC.

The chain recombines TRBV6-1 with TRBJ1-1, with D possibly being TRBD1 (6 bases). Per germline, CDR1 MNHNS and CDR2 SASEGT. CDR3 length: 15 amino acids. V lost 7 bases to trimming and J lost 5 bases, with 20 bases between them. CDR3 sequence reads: CASNDGRGMGTEAFF. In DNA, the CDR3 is TGTGCCAGCAATGATGGAAGGGGGATGGGGACTGAAGCTTTCTTT.

The CDR3 DNA reads as TGTGCCAGCAGCTATGGACAGACCACTGAAGCTTTCTTT. Amino acid sequence: CASSYGQTTEAFF. The chain is built from TRBV27 and TRBJ1-1; maybe TRBD1 (6 bases). Per germline, CDR1 MNHEY and CDR2 SMNVEV (reference sequence). The CDR3 is 13 amino acids. The V end lost 6 bases, the J end lost 4 bases, and 12 bases lay between the germline ends.

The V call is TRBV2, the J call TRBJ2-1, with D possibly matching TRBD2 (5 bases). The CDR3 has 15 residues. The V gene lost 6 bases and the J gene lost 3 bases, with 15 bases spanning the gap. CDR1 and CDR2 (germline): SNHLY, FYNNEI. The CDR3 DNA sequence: TGTGCCAGCAGAGTCCGGGGAGTTGTCTACAATGAGCAGTTCTTC. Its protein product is CASRVRGVVYNEQFF. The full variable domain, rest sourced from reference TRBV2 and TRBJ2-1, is EPEVTQTPSHQVTQMGQEVILRCVPISNHLYFYWYRQILGQKVEFLVSFYNNEISEKSEIFDDQFSVERPDGSNFTLKIRSTKLEDSAMYFCASRVRGVVYNEQFFGPGTRLTVL.

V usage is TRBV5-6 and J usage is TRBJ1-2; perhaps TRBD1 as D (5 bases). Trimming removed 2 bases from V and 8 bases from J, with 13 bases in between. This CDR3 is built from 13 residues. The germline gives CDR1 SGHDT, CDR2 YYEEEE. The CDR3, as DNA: TGTGCCAGCAGCTTCAGGGCAGGCCGAGGCTACACCTTC. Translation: CASSFRAGRGYTF.

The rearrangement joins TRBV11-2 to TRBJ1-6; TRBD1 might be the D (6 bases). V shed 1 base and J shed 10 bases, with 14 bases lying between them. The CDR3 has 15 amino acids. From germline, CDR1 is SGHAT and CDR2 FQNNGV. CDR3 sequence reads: CASSLAGLQGSPLHF. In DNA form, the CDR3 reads TGTGCCAGCAGCTTAGCAGGGCTACAGGGCTCACCCCTCCACTTT.

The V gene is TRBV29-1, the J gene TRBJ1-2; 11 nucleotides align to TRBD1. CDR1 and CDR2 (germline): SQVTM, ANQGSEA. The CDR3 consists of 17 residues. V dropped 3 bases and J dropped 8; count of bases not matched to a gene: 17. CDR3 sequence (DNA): TGCAGCGTTGATCAGGGGGGACAGGGGGAATATTTCTTCGGCTACACCTTC. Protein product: CSVDQGGQGEYFFGYTF.

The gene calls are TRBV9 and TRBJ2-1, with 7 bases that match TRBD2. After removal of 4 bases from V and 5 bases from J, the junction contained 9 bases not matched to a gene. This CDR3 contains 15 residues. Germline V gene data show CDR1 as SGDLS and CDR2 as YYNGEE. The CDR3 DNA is TGTGCCAGCAGCATACAAACTAGCGCCCACAATGAGCAGTTCTTC. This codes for CASSIQTSAHNEQFF.

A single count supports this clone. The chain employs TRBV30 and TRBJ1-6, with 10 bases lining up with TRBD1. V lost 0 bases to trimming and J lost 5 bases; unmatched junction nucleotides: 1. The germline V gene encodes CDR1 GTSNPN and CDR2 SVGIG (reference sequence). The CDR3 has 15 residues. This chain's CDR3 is CAWSVGQGDNSPLHF. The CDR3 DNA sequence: TGTGCCTGGAGTGTTGGACAGGGGGATAATTCACCCCTCCACTTT. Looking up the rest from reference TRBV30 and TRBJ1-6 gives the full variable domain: SQTIHQWPATLVQPVGSPLSLECTVEGTSNPNLYWYRQAAGRGLQLLFYSVGIGQISSEVPQNLSASRPQDRQFILSSKKLLLSDSGFYLCAWSVGQGDNSPLHFGNGTRLTVT.

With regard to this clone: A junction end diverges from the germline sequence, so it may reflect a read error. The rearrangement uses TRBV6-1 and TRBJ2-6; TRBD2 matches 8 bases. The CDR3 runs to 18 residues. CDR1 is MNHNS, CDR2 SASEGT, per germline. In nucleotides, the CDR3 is TGTGCCAGCAGGGAATTCAGCGGGAGCGTCCCTGGGGCCAACGGCCTGACTTTC. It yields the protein CASREFSGSVPGANGLTF.

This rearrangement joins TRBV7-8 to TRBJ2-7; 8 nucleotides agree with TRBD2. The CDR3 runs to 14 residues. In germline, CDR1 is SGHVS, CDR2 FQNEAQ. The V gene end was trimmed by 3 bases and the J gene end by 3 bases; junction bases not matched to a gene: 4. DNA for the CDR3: TGTGCCAGCAGCTTTTACAGCGGGGGCTACGAGCAGTACTTC. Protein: CASSFYSGGYEQYF.

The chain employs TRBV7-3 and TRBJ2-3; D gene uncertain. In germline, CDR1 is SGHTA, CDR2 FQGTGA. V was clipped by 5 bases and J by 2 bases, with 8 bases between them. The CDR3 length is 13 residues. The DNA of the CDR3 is TGTGCCAGCAGCCCGAGCGCCACAGATACGCAGTATTTT. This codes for CASSPSATDTQYF.

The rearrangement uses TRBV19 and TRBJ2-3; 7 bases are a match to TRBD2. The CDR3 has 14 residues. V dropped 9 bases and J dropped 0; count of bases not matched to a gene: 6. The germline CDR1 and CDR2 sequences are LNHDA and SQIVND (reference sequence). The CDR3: CASSLLASTDTQYF. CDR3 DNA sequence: TGTGCCAGCTCCCTACTAGCGAGCACAGATACGCAGTATTTT.

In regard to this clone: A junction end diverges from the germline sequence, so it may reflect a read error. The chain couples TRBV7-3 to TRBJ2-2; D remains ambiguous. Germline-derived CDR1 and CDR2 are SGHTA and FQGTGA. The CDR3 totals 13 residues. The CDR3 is CAGSRDTTGELFF. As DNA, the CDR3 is TGTGCCGGCAGCCGTGACACTACCGGGGAGCTGTTTTTT.

For the CDR3, the DNA is TGTGCCAGTTTACCGGGACAGAACAGCTACACCTTC. It encodes CASLPGQNSYTF. The rearrangement uses TRBV2 and TRBJ1-2; TRBD1 agrees at 7 bases. From germline, CDR1 is SNHLY and CDR2 FYNNEI. The CDR3 spans 12 residues. After removal of 9 bases from V and 9 bases from J, the junction contained 10 bases not matched to a gene.

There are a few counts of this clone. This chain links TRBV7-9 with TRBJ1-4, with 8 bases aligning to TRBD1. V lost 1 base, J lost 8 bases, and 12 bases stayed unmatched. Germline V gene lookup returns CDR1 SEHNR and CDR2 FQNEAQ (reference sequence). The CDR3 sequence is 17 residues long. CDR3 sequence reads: CASSLGLPGQVEEKLFF. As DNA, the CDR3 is TGTGCCAGCAGCTTAGGACTTCCGGGACAGGTAGAAGAAAAACTGTTTTTT.

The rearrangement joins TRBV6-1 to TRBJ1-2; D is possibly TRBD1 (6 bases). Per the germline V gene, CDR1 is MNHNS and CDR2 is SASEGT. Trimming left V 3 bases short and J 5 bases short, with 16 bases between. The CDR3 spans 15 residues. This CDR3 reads CASSDWSGGPYGYTF. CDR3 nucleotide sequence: TGTGCCAGCAGTGACTGGAGTGGGGGCCCTTATGGCTACACCTTC.

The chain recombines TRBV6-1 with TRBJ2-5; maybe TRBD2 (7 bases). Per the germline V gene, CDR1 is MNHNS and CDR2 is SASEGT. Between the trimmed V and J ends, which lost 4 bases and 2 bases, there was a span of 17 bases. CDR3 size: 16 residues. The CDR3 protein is CASSAHSGGRQETQYF. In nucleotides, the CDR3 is TGTGCCAGCAGTGCTCATTCCGGGGGGCGTCAAGAGACCCAGTACTTC.

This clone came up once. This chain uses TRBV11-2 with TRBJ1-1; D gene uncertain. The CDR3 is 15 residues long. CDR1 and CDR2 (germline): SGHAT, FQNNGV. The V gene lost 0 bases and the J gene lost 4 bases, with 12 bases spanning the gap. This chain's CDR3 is CASSLDMREVTEAFF. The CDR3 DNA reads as TGTGCCAGCAGCTTAGATATGAGGGAGGTCACTGAAGCTTTCTTT. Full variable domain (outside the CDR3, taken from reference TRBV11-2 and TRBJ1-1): EAGVAQSPRYKIIEKRQSVAFWCNPISGHATLYWYQQILGQGPKLLIQFQNNGVVDDSQLPKDRFSAERLKGVDSTLKIQPAKLEDSAVYLCASSLDMREVTEAFFGQGTRLTVV.

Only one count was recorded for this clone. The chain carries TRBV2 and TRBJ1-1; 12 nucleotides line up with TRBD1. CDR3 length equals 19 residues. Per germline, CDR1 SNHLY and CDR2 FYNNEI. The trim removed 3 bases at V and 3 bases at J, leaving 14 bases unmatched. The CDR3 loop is CASSDGGTGGSRRYTEAFF. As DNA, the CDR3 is TGTGCCAGCAGTGATGGAGGGACAGGGGGCAGTCGGAGGTACACTGAAGCTTTCTTT. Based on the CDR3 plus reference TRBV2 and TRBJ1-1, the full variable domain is EPEVTQTPSHQVTQMGQEVILRCVPISNHLYFYWYRQILGQKVEFLVSFYNNEISEKSEIFDDQFSVERPDGSNFTLKIRSTKLEDSAMYFCASSDGGTGGSRRYTEAFFGQGTRLTVV.

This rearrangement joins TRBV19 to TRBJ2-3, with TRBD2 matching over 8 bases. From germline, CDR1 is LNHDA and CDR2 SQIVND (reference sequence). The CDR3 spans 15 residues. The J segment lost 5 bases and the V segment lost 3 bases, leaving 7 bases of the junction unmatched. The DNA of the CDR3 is TGTGCCAGTAGTATCCGGACTAGCCTGGGAGATACGCAGTATTTT. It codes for CASSIRTSLGDTQYF.

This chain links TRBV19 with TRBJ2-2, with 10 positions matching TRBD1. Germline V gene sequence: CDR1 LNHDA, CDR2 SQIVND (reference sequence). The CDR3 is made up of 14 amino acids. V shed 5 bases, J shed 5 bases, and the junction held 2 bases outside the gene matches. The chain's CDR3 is CASSPGQGTGELFF. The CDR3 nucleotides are TGTGCCAGTAGTCCGGGACAGGGGACCGGGGAGCTGTTTTTT.

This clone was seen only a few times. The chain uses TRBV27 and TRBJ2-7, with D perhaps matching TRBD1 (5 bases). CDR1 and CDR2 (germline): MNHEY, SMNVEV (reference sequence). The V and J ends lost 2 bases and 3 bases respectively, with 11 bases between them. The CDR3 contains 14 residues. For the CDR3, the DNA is TGTGCCAGCAGTTTAGCAGGGTCGGACTACGAGCAGTACTTC. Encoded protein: CASSLAGSDYEQYF.

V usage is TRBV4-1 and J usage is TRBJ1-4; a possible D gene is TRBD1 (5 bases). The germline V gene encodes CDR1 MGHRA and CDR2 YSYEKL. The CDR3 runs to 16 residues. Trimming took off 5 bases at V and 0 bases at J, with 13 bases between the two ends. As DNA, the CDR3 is TGCGCCAGCAGCTACCAGGGTAGTCCAACTAATGAAAAACTGTTTTTT. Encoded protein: CASSYQGSPTNEKLFF.

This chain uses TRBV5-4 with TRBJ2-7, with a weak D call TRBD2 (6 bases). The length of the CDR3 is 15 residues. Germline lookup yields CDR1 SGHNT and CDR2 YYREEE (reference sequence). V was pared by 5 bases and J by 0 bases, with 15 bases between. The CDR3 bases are TGTGCCAGCAGTCCGGGACTGCCCTCCTCCTACGAGCAGTACTTC. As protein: CASSPGLPSSYEQYF.